The clone carrying this T cell receptor (beta chain) was recorded a few times. Its antigen is undetermined. The sample is drawn from a study of beta chain features in type 1 diabetes. Isolated RNA was reverse transcribed in full, so expressed TCRB transcripts were sequenced. Libraries were prepared by immunoSEQ multiplex PCR; TCRdb keeps only in-frame clonotypes and omits some of them. Among 300,000 or so clones listed, 13% were seen once. The study, taken as a whole, reports: In the patient group, naive, central memory and Treg TCRB repertoires seemed more alike than in the healthy donor group. Among all four CD4+ subsets, Type 1 diabetes patients had TCRB CDR3s that were moderately but significantly shorter. Researchers could not determine here whether HLA type influences TCRB rearrangement. More deletions and fewer insertions at VDJ junctions were found in patients with type 1 diabetes.

V dropped 1 base and J dropped 1; count of bases not matched to a gene: 5. This CDR3 is 16 amino acids long. Per germline, CDR1 MDHEN and CDR2 SYDVKM. J is TRBJ1-1 and V is TRBV28, with 8 positions matching TRBD1. This receptor was obtained from a woman in her late teens or twenties with type 1 diabetes. Sequenced material: naive CD4+ T cells from blood. CDR3 sequence (DNA): TGTGCCAGCAGTTTATCCCCAGGACAGGGGAACACTGAAGCTTTCTTT. This sequence encodes CASSLSPGQGNTEAFF.